This TCR beta chain was found in a study of cytomegalovirus exposure and HLA in healthy donors. Study findings and constraints: A later analysis found most CMV-associated TCR beta chains apparently HLA-restricted. Among donors in an Asian-associated ancestry cluster, a later analysis reportedly found fewer N-insertions than the roughly 610-donor mean. It was reportedly the case that the classifier diagnosed cytomegalovirus status with high specificity and sensitivity. For most TCR beta V segments, an earlier analysis put the productive rate at about 87% or about 30% of the time.

Primers: 60 Vbeta forward and 13 Jbeta reverse. Some clones are missing from TCRdb's copy, which holds only in-frame ones; the method was immunoSEQ multiplex PCR. Here the sample spans about 160,000 clones, around 80% being singletons. On this clone: Antigen: not known.

CDR1 is GTSNPN, CDR2 SVGIG, per germline (reference sequence). The ends lost 0 bases at V and 4 bases at J; junction bases unmatched: 3. There are 14 residues in the CDR3. The sequence was collected from a male donor in good health and CMV-seropositive. The sample taken for sequencing was PBMCs. The rearrangement uses TRBV30 and TRBJ1-5, with 7 bases matching TRBD1. In DNA, the CDR3 is TGTGCCTGGAGTGTACAGACAGGGAATCAGCCCCAGCATTTT. Translation: CAWSVQTGNQPQHF.